A single sample is the source of the 14 T cell receptor beta chains below, sequenced in a study of blood T cell repertoires in COVID-19. The protocol was immunoSEQ multiplex PCR, while the TCRdb copy is restricted to in-frame clones and leaves out a portion. This table has 78,000 or so clones, approximately 89% appearing once. Sequencing used peripheral blood. These TCRs come from a man in his fifties with active or convalescent COVID-19.

The gene calls are TRBV21-1 and TRBJ2-7; the table's D call, TRBD1, was not checked against the DNA. TRBV21-1 is a pseudogene locus. There are 16 residues in the CDR3. The CDR3 DNA sequence: TGTGCCAGCTGTAAACCCCCGGGACAGGTCTCCTACGAGCAGTACTTC. Translation: CASCKPPGQVSYEQYF.

The chain has TRBV28 and TRBJ1-3; TRBD1 agrees at 9 bases. Germline trimming cut 5 bases from V and 4 bases from J; bases unmatched to any gene: 3. Germline-derived CDR1 and CDR2 are MDHEN and SYDVKM. The CDR3 is 14 amino acids. The CDR3 DNA reads TGTGCCAGCAGTCCCGGGACAGGGGGAAACACCATATATTTT. It translates to CASSPGTGGNTIYF. The full variable domain, rest sourced from reference TRBV28 and TRBJ1-3, is DVKVTQSSRYLVKRTGEKVFLECVQDMDHENMFWYRQDPGLGLRLIYFSYDVKMKEKGDIPEGYSVSREKKERFSLILESASTNQTSMYLCASSPGTGGNTIYFGEGSWLTVV.

V is TRBV4-1 and J is TRBJ1-5; D remains ambiguous. This CDR3 has 14 residues. Per the germline V gene, CDR1 is MGHRA and CDR2 is YSYEKL. V was cut by 4 bases and J by 2 bases, with 9 bases left in between. The CDR3 protein is CASSPREGNQPQHF. Here the CDR3 DNA reads TGCGCCAGCAGCCCTCGGGAGGGCAATCAGCCCCAGCATTTT.

The genes are TRBV12-5 and TRBJ2-3; TRBD1 aligns across 9 bases. Losses at the gene ends were 6 bases for V and 6 bases for J; bases not matched to a gene: 7. The CDR3 is 14 residues long. Germline values: CDR1 LGHNT, CDR2 FRNRAP. The CDR3 loop is CASGTGTGIDTQYF. The CDR3 DNA follows: TGTGCTAGTGGAACCGGGACAGGGATCGATACGCAGTATTTT.

The V call is TRBV7-9, the J call TRBJ1-5, with a weak D call TRBD1 (5 bases). The germline V gene has CDR1 SEHNR and CDR2 FQNEAQ (reference sequence). Deletions cut 4 bases from V and 6 bases from J, with 7 bases between. This CDR3 region has 12 residues. This CDR3 reads CASSSDTQPQHF. CDR3 coding DNA: TGTGCCAGCAGCTCGGACACTCAGCCCCAGCATTTT.

The V call is TRBV3-1 (or the pseudogene TRBV3-2), the J call TRBJ1-6, with a tentative D call TRBD1 (5 bases). The CDR3 length is 14 residues. V shed 1 base and J shed 8 bases, with 9 bases lying between them. Germline CDR1 is LGHDT and CDR2 is YNNKEL (reference sequence). The CDR3 here is CASSQAWGDSPLHF. DNA of the CDR3: TGTGCCAGCAGCCAAGCCTGGGGCGATTCACCCCTCCACTTT.

V and J are TRBV19 and TRBJ2-3; D is undetermined. The CDR3 contains 13 residues. Germline V gene lookup returns CDR1 LNHDA and CDR2 SQIVND (reference sequence). V was cut by 0 bases and J by 2 bases, with 3 bases left in between. In nucleotides, the CDR3 is TGTGCCAGTAGTATAGATCACACAGATACGCAGTATTTT. This codes for CASSIDHTDTQYF.

A few counts support this clone. This chain uses TRBV11-2 with TRBJ2-2; 8 positions match TRBD1. This CDR3 has 15 amino acids. The junction had 7 bases not matched to a gene; V was cut back by 5 bases and J by 5 bases. The V gene's germline CDR1 is SGHAT and CDR2 FQNNGV. CDR3 coding DNA: TGTGCCAGCAGCACAATCAGGGGGCCAACCGGGGAGCTGTTTTTT. The encoded protein is CASSTIRGPTGELFF.

The chain carries TRBV13 and TRBJ2-7; 13 nucleotides match TRBD2. Per germline, CDR1 PRHDT and CDR2 FYEKMQ (reference sequence). The CDR3 spans 16 residues. The ends lost 5 bases at V and 5 bases at J; junction bases unmatched: 9. The CDR3 region is CASSLLGLAGQDEQYF. The CDR3 DNA sequence: TGTGCCAGCAGCCTGCTGGGACTAGCGGGGCAGGACGAGCAGTACTTC.

The chain carries TRBV9 and TRBJ1-3, with D maybe TRBD1 (6 bases). V was clipped by 4 bases and J by 6 bases, with 14 bases between them. Germline V CDR1 and CDR2: SGDLS, YYNGEE. The CDR3 consists of 14 residues. CDR3 DNA sequence: TGTGCCAGCAGCCGAGGGGGGGCTGAAAACACCATATATTTT. Translated: CASSRGGAENTIYF.

This chain joins TRBV5-8 and TRBJ1-5; TRBD1 might be the D (6 bases). The CDR3 loop spans 14 amino acids. The germline gives CDR1 SGHTS, CDR2 YDEGEE. The V end was cut by 4 bases, the J end by 4 bases, with 12 bases between. CDR3 residues: CASSGITGNQPQHF. CDR3 DNA sequence: TGTGCCAGCAGCGGAATAACAGGGAATCAGCCCCAGCATTTT. The variable domain in full, with the rest retrieved from reference TRBV5-8 and TRBJ1-5, is EAGVTQSPTHLIKTRGQQATLRCSPISGHTSVYWYQQALGLGLQFLLWYDEGEERNRGNFPPRFSGRQFPNYSSELNVNALELEDSALYLCASSGITGNQPQHFGDGTRLSIL.

This clone has just one count. The chain has TRBV4-2 and TRBJ2-2, with 13 bases aligning to TRBD2. The CDR3 runs 18 residues. J was trimmed by 6 bases and V by 0 bases; bases with no gene match: 7. CDR1 and CDR2 (germline): LGHNA, YNFKEQ. Here the CDR3 reads CASSQDLNGLAGAGELFF. CDR3 nucleotide sequence: TGTGCCAGCAGCCAAGACTTGAACGGACTAGCGGGGGCCGGGGAGCTGTTTTTT.

V usage is TRBV9 and J usage is TRBJ1-3; the D gene is possibly TRBD1 (5 bases). V lost 0 bases and J 5 bases, leaving 9 bases between the germline ends. This CDR3 spans 14 amino acids. The V gene's germline CDR1 is SGDLS and CDR2 YYNGEE. CDR3 residues: CASSVGQNRNTIYF. DNA of the CDR3: TGTGCCAGCAGCGTAGGACAGAATAGAAACACCATATATTTT. Using reference TRBV9 and TRBJ1-3 for the parts outside the CDR3, the full variable domain is DSGVTQTPKHLITATGQRVTLRCSPRSGDLSVYWYQQSLDQGLQFLIQYYNGEERAKGNILERFSAQQFPDLHSELNLSSLELGDSALYFCASSVGQNRNTIYFGEGSWLTVV.

This clone was detected once. The chain links TRBV15 to TRBJ2-2; weak D call: TRBD1 (5 bases). The CDR3 is 15 amino acids. Germline V gives CDR1 LNHNV, CDR2 YYDKDF (reference sequence). With 0 bases removed from V and 1 base from J, the gap between germline ends came to 6 bases. This chain's CDR3 is CATSRDDRNTGELFF. CDR3 bases: TGTGCCACCAGCAGAGACGACAGGAACACCGGGGAGCTGTTTTTT.